Shown below are 13 T cell receptor beta chains from a single sample sequenced in a study of cytomegalovirus exposure and HLA in healthy donors. PCR amplification relied on 60 Vbeta primers (plus 13 Jbeta primers). Generated by immunoSEQ multiplex PCR, the TCRdb table keeps only in-frame clones and is missing some. The table records about 190,000 clones, 81% of them present only once. Sequencing was carried out using PBMCs. These receptor sequences come from a young woman in good health and CMV-seropositive.

The V and J genes are TRBV6-1 and TRBJ2-7, with TRBD2 as a possible D gene (6 bases). CDR1 is MNHNS and CDR2 is SASEGT in the germline V gene. This CDR3 spans 14 amino acids. V was cut by 1 base and J by 4 bases, with 11 bases left in between. The CDR3 loop reads CASSEGREHYEQYV. CDR3 coding DNA: TGTGCCAGCAGTGAAGGGAGGGAACATTACGAGCAGTACGTC.

This chain uses TRBV7-9 with TRBJ2-1; maybe TRBD1 (5 bases). Trimming removed 2 bases from V and 7 bases from J, with 6 bases in between. CDR3 length: 12 amino acids. Germline CDR1 SEHNR, CDR2 FQNEAQ (reference sequence). Here the CDR3 DNA reads TGTGCCAGCAGCTTATCAGGGAATGAGCAGTTCTTC. Its translation is CASSLSGNEQFF. The full variable domain, completed using reference TRBV7-9 and TRBJ2-1, is DTGVSQNPRHKITKRGQNVTFRCDPISEHNRLYWYRQTLGQGPEFLTYFQNEAQLEKSRLLSDRFSAERPKGSFSTLEIQRTEQGDSAMYLCASSLSGNEQFFGPGTRLTVL.

The chain's CDR3 is CASKVGQTQETQYF. CDR3 coding DNA: TGTGCCAGCAAAGTCGGACAGACTCAAGAGACCCAGTACTTC. This chain uses TRBV2 with TRBJ2-5; the D gene is possibly TRBD1 (6 bases). The CDR3 loop spans 14 amino acids. CDR1 is SNHLY, CDR2 FYNNEI, per germline. V lost 7 bases to trimming and J lost 2 bases, with 14 bases between them.

CDR3 in amino acids: CASSARAAQQETQYF. For the CDR3, the DNA is TGTGCCAGCAGCGCCCGAGCGGCACAGCAAGAGACCCAGTACTTC. The chain joins TRBV7-2 to TRBJ2-5, with D tentatively TRBD2 (5 bases). This CDR3 is 15 amino acids long. Germline CDR1 and CDR2: SGHTA and FQGNSA. V gave up 5 bases and J gave up 2 bases, with 15 bases separating them.

The rearrangement uses TRBV9 and TRBJ1-2; D might be TRBD1 (5 bases). This CDR3 has 14 residues. The V end lost 0 bases, the J end lost 3 bases, and 9 bases lay between the germline ends. CDR1 and CDR2 (germline): SGDLS, YYNGEE. The CDR3, as DNA: TGTGCCAGCAGCGTAGGTGGGGGGTACTATGGCTACACCTTC. Its protein is CASSVGGGYYGYTF. Full variable domain (remainder filled in from reference TRBV9 and TRBJ1-2): DSGVTQTPKHLITATGQRVTLRCSPRSGDLSVYWYQQSLDQGLQFLIQYYNGEERAKGNILERFSAQQFPDLHSELNLSSLELGDSALYFCASSVGGGYYGYTFGSGTRLTVV.

The genes are TRBV5-4 and TRBJ2-1, with 11 bases matching TRBD2. Germline assignment: CDR1 SGHNT and CDR2 YYREEE (reference sequence). V trimming: 3 bases; J trimming: 9 bases; junction bases outside the gene matches: 20. This CDR3 spans 19 amino acids. CDR3 sequence reads: CASSSRTSGGWQGVGEQFF. The CDR3 DNA reads TGTGCCAGCAGCTCCCGAACTAGCGGGGGTTGGCAAGGGGTGGGTGAGCAGTTCTTC.

The chain links TRBV7-9 to TRBJ1-2; 8 bases are shared with TRBD1. The CDR3 loop spans 14 amino acids. Germline values: CDR1 SEHNR, CDR2 FQNEAQ (reference sequence). V lost 6 bases, J lost 4 bases, and 7 bases stayed unmatched. DNA for the CDR3: TGTGCCAGCAGAAACAGGGGGAACAGCTATGGCTACACCTTC. It is translated as CASRNRGNSYGYTF.

This clone was seen a handful of times. V gene TRBV6-4 combines with J gene TRBJ1-5; TRBD1 might be the D (5 bases). This CDR3 has 13 residues. V gave up 6 bases and J gave up 0 bases, with 6 bases separating them. Per germline, CDR1 MRHNA and CDR2 SNTAGT. The DNA of the CDR3 is TGTGCCAGCAGCAGGGATAGCAATCAGCCCCAGCATTTT. The encoded protein is CASSRDSNQPQHF.

This clone has a single count. CDR3 protein: CASSQGASGEQYF. CDR3 sequence (DNA): TGTGCCAGCAGCCAAGGTGCCTCCGGTGAGCAGTACTTC. V is TRBV4-2 and J is TRBJ2-7; D call uncertain. Deletions cut 1 base from V and 7 bases from J, with 11 bases between. Germline V gene data show CDR1 as LGHNA and CDR2 as YNFKEQ. The CDR3 totals 13 residues.

The rearrangement links TRBV10-3 to TRBJ1-1, with TRBD1 matching over 7 bases. Germline V gene lookup returns CDR1 ENHRY and CDR2 SYGVKD. The CDR3 loop spans 14 amino acids. With 0 bases clipped from V and 6 bases from J, the junction kept 4 bases outside the gene matches. CDR3 amino acids: CAISESRGGAEAFF. The CDR3 bases are TGTGCCATCAGTGAGTCGAGAGGGGGCGCTGAAGCTTTCTTT.

J is TRBJ2-1 and V is TRBV4-1, with 8 positions matching TRBD1. This CDR3 contains 17 residues. Looked up from germline, CDR1 is MGHRA and CDR2 is YSYEKL. The J segment lost 4 bases and the V segment lost 1 base, leaving 9 bases of the junction unmatched. The CDR3 DNA reads as TGCGCCAGCAGCCAAGGTCTACCCAGGACAGGGTACAATGAGCAGTTCTTC. Its translation: CASSQGLPRTGYNEQFF.

This clone showed up just a few times. The CDR3 loop is CASSLTTGELFF. CDR3 nucleotide sequence: TGTGCCAGCTCCCTTACAACCGGGGAGCTGTTTTTT. The chain recombines TRBV6-5 with TRBJ2-2; D remains ambiguous. Germline CDR1 is MNHEY and CDR2 is SVGAGI. The V end was cut by 8 bases, the J end by 5 bases, with 9 bases between. This CDR3 region has 12 residues.

This rearrangement joins TRBV6-1 to TRBJ1-5; the D is unclear. The ends were cut back, 6 bases at V and 4 bases at J, with 7 bases in the middle. CDR3 length: 12 residues. Germline CDR1 reads MNHNS; CDR2 reads SASEGT. The CDR3 sequence: CASSAHNQPQHF. CDR3 bases: TGTGCCAGCAGCGCGCATAATCAGCCCCAGCATTTT.